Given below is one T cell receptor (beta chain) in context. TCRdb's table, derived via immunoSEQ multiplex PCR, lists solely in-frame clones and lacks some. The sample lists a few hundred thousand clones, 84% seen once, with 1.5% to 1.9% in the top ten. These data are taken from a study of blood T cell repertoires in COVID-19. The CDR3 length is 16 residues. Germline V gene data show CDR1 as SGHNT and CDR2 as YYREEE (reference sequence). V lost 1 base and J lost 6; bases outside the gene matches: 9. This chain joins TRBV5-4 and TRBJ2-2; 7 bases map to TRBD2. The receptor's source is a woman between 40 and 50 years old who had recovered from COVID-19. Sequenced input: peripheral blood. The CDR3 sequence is CASSLWAGGGAGELFF. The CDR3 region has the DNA TGTGCCAGCAGCTTGTGGGCGGGCGGGGGAGCCGGGGAGCTGTTTTTT. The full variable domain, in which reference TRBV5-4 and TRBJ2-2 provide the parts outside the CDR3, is ETGVTQSPTHLIKTRGQQVTLRCSSQSGHNTVSWYQQALGQGPQFIFQYYREEENGRGNFPPRFSGLQFPNYSSELNVNALELDDSALYLCASSLWAGGGAGELFFGEGSRLTVL.